The 12 T cell receptor beta chains in this list originate from one sample, sequenced in a study of neurological immune-mediated disorders. One entry per CDR3 protein, called by TCRdb with MiXCR from the 5' RACE reads. The data contain more than 50,000 distinct CDR3 sequences, nearly 25% of them singletons. Time point defined: technical triplicate 2. Specimen: PBMCs. The receptor set was obtained from a man between 60 and 75 years old with HTLV-1-associated myelopathy (HAM/TSP).

The chain carries TRBV3-1 and TRBJ2-5, with a possible D match to TRBD1 (6 bases). Trimming removed 0 bases from V and 1 base from J, with 30 bases in between. Germline loops: CDR1 LGHDT, CDR2 YNNKEL (reference sequence). This CDR3 has 22 residues. CDR3 amino acids: CASSQDQGSDLKELGSQETQYF. In DNA form, the CDR3 reads TGTGCCAGCAGCCAAGACCAGGGGTCGGACCTTAAGGAATTAGGGAGCCAAGAGACCCAGTACTTC.

In its sample, this clonotype was seen many times. The chain couples TRBV20-1 to TRBJ2-4; the match to TRBD1 covers 7 bases. Trimming took 4 bases from V and 0 from J; bases not matched to a gene: 6. Germline CDR1 and CDR2: DFQATT and SNEGSKA (reference sequence). The CDR3 extends over 15 amino acids. The CDR3 spells CSATTGALAKNIQYF. The CDR3 DNA reads as TGCAGTGCTACTACAGGGGCCCTAGCCAAAAACATTCAGTACTTC.

The rearrangement links TRBV10-3 to TRBJ2-5; D not certain. This CDR3 has 11 amino acids. CDR1 ENHRY and CDR2 SYGVKD come from the germline V gene. V gave up 2 bases and J gave up 5 bases, with 3 bases separating them. The CDR3 coding sequence is TGTGCCATCAGTGAGATGGAGACCCAGTACTTC. The encoded protein is CAISEMETQYF.

DNA of the CDR3: TGTGCCAGCAGCATATGGCCCAAAGGACTAGCGGGACACACAGATACGCAGTATTTT. Amino acids: CASSIWPKGLAGHTDTQYF. The V gene is TRBV7-9, the J gene TRBJ2-3, with TRBD2 matching over 12 bases. The germline CDR1 and CDR2 sequences are SEHNR and FQNEAQ (reference sequence). Losses at the gene ends were 5 bases for V and 2 bases for J; bases not matched to a gene: 14. The CDR3 consists of 19 residues.

This clonotype was seen a few times. The rearrangement links TRBV6-6 to TRBJ1-2; TRBD1 might be the D (6 bases). CDR1 is MNHNY and CDR2 is SVGAGI in the germline V gene (reference sequence). V was clipped by 0 bases and J by 8 bases, with 13 bases between them. CDR3 length: 14 amino acids. CDR3 amino acids: CASSYSTGGQGYTF. In nucleotides, the CDR3 is TGTGCCAGCAGTTACTCGACGGGGGGCCAGGGCTACACCTTC.

V and J are TRBV12-5 and TRBJ2-1; 10 positions agree with TRBD2. The germline V gene has CDR1 LGHNT and CDR2 FRNRAP. The CDR3 has 15 residues. After removal of 3 bases from V and 9 bases from J, the junction contained 8 bases not matched to a gene. The DNA of the CDR3 is TGTGCTAGTGGTTTACAGCTAGCGGGAGAGGGTGAGCAGTTCTTC. Its protein is CASGLQLAGEGEQFF.

This clonotype appeared many times. The chain carries TRBV6-6 and TRBJ2-2; tentatively, D is TRBD1 (6 bases). With 6 bases removed from V and 0 bases from J, the gap between germline ends came to 17 bases. The CDR3 contains 17 residues. Per the germline V gene, CDR1 is MNHNY and CDR2 is SVGAGI (reference sequence). CDR3 amino acids: CASSPRGTPTNTGELFF. The CDR3 nucleotides read TGTGCCAGCAGCCCCCGAGGGACACCGACGAACACCGGGGAGCTGTTTTTT.

This clonotype was counted at least ten times. The chain has TRBV7-9 and TRBJ1-5; D perhaps matches TRBD1 (6 bases). CDR3 size: 17 residues. The V end lost 7 bases, the J end lost 4 bases, and 23 bases lay between the germline ends. CDR1 and CDR2 from the germline V gene are SEHNR and FQNEAQ (reference sequence). This chain's CDR3 is CASNLTGHRGLNQPQHF. The CDR3 DNA reads TGTGCCAGCAACCTGACAGGTCATCGCGGGCTTAATCAGCCCCAGCATTTT.

This clonotype has at least ten counts. The chain combines TRBV5-1 with TRBJ1-5, with no clear D. V shed 4 bases and J shed 4 bases, with 9 bases lying between them. The length of the CDR3 is 13 residues. Germline lookup yields CDR1 SGHRS and CDR2 YFSETQ. The CDR3 sequence: CASSVDPNQPQHF. The CDR3 coding sequence is TGCGCCAGCAGCGTAGACCCAAATCAGCCCCAGCATTTT.

This chain joins TRBV29-1 and TRBJ2-7; D gene uncertain. This CDR3 is built from 12 residues. The germline V gene encodes CDR1 SQVTM and CDR2 ANQGSEA. With 5 bases removed from V and 2 bases from J, the gap between germline ends came to 10 bases. CDR3 sequence reads: CSVWYGPYEQYF. Here the CDR3 DNA reads TGCAGCGTTTGGTACGGTCCCTACGAGCAGTACTTC.

This clonotype was counted at least ten times. The gene calls are TRBV6-1 and TRBJ2-3; perhaps TRBD2 as D (7 bases). The CDR3 has 15 amino acids. CDR1 and CDR2 (germline): MNHNS, SASEGT. V was shortened by 9 bases and J by 0 bases, with 16 bases between the two germline ends. The CDR3 DNA follows: TGTGCCAGTTTGGGGGGGCCGGGGAGCACAGATACGCAGTATTTT. Protein product: CASLGGPGSTDTQYF.

This clonotype appeared many times. V and J are TRBV9 and TRBJ2-5; 8 bases fit TRBD1. Looked up from germline, CDR1 is SGDLS and CDR2 is YYNGEE. V lost 4 bases, J lost 4 bases, and 6 bases stayed unmatched. The CDR3 contains 14 residues. The CDR3 is CASSLAGQGETQYF. In DNA form, the CDR3 reads TGTGCCAGCAGCCTCGCAGGACAGGGAGAGACCCAGTACTTC. The full variable domain, completed using reference TRBV9 and TRBJ2-5, is DSGVTQTPKHLITATGQRVTLRCSPRSGDLSVYWYQQSLDQGLQFLIQYYNGEERAKGNILERFSAQQFPDLHSELNLSSLELGDSALYFCASSLAGQGETQYFGPGTRLLVL.